The 14 T cell receptor beta chains in this list originate from one sample, sequenced in a study of blood T cell repertoires in COVID-19 (dated by TCRdb to about 2020). Library construction relied on the immunoSEQ multiplex PCR assay. TCRdb stores this immuneACCESS table with in-frame sequences only. Part of the clones is absent; in the studies checked, under half of the shortfall reflects unresolved V genes, and no reason is known for the rest. The sample table records 220,000 or so clones; under 90% of these occur just once. The ten biggest clones cover approximately 4% of the sample. Material: peripheral blood. The origin of the receptors is a woman older than 75 with acute or convalescent COVID-19.

The chain couples TRBV9 to TRBJ1-1, with D tentatively TRBD1 (5 bases). CDR3 length equals 14 residues. The germline V gene has CDR1 SGDLS and CDR2 YYNGEE. The V and J ends lost 0 bases and 3 bases respectively, with 9 bases between them. The CDR3 sequence is CASSVEGVYTEAFF. The CDR3 DNA reads TGTGCCAGCAGCGTAGAAGGGGTCTACACTGAAGCTTTCTTT.

The chain links TRBV18 to TRBJ1-3, with D possibly matching TRBD1 (5 bases). Trimming stripped 4 bases from V and 2 bases from J, with 12 bases between. From germline, CDR1 is KGHSH and CDR2 LQKENI. The CDR3 runs to 15 residues. CDR3 region: CASSLSGTAGNTIYF. As DNA, the CDR3 is TGTGCCAGCTCACTTTCCGGGACTGCTGGAAACACCATATATTTT.

This chain links TRBV6-5 with TRBJ2-3, with 7 bases identical to TRBD2. Per the germline V gene, CDR1 is MNHEY and CDR2 is SVGAGI. The CDR3 runs to 12 residues. V gave up 2 bases and J gave up 12 bases; unmatched junction bases: 5. The CDR3 DNA reads as TGTGCCAGCAGTTACGGGGGGGAAAGACAGTATTTT. Amino acids: CASSYGGERQYF.

This rearrangement joins TRBV4-2 to TRBJ2-5, with 14 bases matching TRBD2. This CDR3 is built from 16 residues. Germline values: CDR1 LGHNA, CDR2 YNFKEQ. V was pared by 4 bases and J by 1 base, with 2 bases of the junction left unmatched. CDR3 loop: CASSLGTSGGQETQYF. In DNA form, the CDR3 reads TGTGCCAGCAGCCTGGGGACTAGCGGGGGCCAAGAGACCCAGTACTTC.

This clone has more than one count but fewer than ten. This rearrangement joins TRBV6-2 or TRBV6-3 to TRBJ1-5; 7 bases are a match to TRBD1. The CDR3 is 16 residues long. The V gene end was trimmed by 4 bases and the J gene end by 1 base; junction bases not matched to a gene: 7. Germline V gene data show CDR1 as MNHEY and CDR2 as SVGEGT. The CDR3 nucleotides are TGTGCCAGCAGTTTGACAGGGTGGAGGAGCAATCAGCCCCAGCATTTT. The encoded protein is CASSLTGWRSNQPQHF.

The J gene is TRBJ2-5, the V gene TRBV30; a weak D match, TRBD2 (6 bases). Between the trimmed V and J ends, which lost 0 bases and 5 bases, there was a span of 13 bases. Germline CDR1 is GTSNPN and CDR2 is SVGIG (reference sequence). CDR3 size: 14 residues. The CDR3 protein is CAWSVLAGRETQYF. The CDR3 coding sequence is TGTGCCTGGAGTGTACTTGCGGGACGGGAGACCCAGTACTTC.

The chain links TRBV29-1 to TRBJ2-2; TRBD2 matches at 11 bases. CDR1 is SQVTM, CDR2 ANQGSEA, per germline. The CDR3 extends over 15 amino acids. The V gene end was trimmed by 4 bases and the J gene end by 6 bases; junction bases not matched to a gene: 7. Here the CDR3 reads CSVGLAGGRAGELFF. The CDR3, as DNA: TGCAGCGTTGGTCTAGCGGGGGGCCGGGCCGGGGAGCTGTTTTTT.

The rearrangement uses TRBV28 and TRBJ2-7, with TRBD1 matching over 7 bases. The CDR3 consists of 15 residues. The V gene end was trimmed by 5 bases and the J gene end by 2 bases; junction bases not matched to a gene: 9. CDR1 and CDR2 (germline): MDHEN, SYDVKM. The CDR3 reads CASSRWDSLTYEQYF. The CDR3 DNA is TGTGCCAGCAGTCGGTGGGACAGCCTAACCTACGAGCAGTACTTC.

This chain connects TRBV20-1 to TRBJ2-1; D remains ambiguous. This CDR3 is 12 amino acids long. With 3 bases removed from V and 6 bases from J, the gap between germline ends came to 9 bases. The germline V gene has CDR1 DFQATT and CDR2 SNEGSKA (reference sequence). The CDR3: CSASTDINEQFF. In DNA form, the CDR3 reads TGCAGTGCTAGTACAGACATCAATGAGCAGTTCTTC.

The chain carries TRBV4-3 and TRBJ1-2; TRBD1 agrees at 7 bases. Trimming at V came to 0 bases and at J to 0 bases, leaving 4 bases not matched to a gene. The germline CDR1 and CDR2 sequences are LGHNA and YSLEER. CDR3 length equals 16 residues. The DNA for the CDR3 is TGCGCCAGCAGCCAAGATAGGGACAGAGCTAACTATGGCTACACCTTC. This translates into CASSQDRDRANYGYTF.

The rearrangement joins TRBV5-8 to TRBJ1-4; 10 bases fit TRBD1. Germline CDR1 is SGHTS and CDR2 is YDEGEE. CDR3 size: 14 residues. Trimming cost V 4 bases and J 8 bases; bases outside gene matches: 5. The CDR3 DNA reads TGTGCCAGCAGCCGGGGACAGGGGCGAGAAAAACTGTTTTTT. As protein: CASSRGQGREKLFF.

The rearrangement uses TRBV6-5 and TRBJ2-2; D uncertain. This CDR3 is built from 13 residues. V lost 6 bases, J lost 8 bases, and 13 bases lay in between. The germline V gene encodes CDR1 MNHEY and CDR2 SVGAGI. The CDR3 DNA reads TGTGCCAGCAGCTCCGTGTTCAGGGGGGAGCTGTTTTTT. Amino acids: CASSSVFRGELFF.

CDR3 coding DNA: TGCGCCAGCAGCTTGAACGGGGTGAAGAATGAAAAACTGTTTTTT. Its translation is CASSLNGVKNEKLFF. V is TRBV5-1 and J is TRBJ1-4; D remains unclear. This CDR3 is built from 15 residues. In germline, CDR1 is SGHRS, CDR2 YFSETQ. V shed 1 base and J shed 5 bases, with 12 bases lying between them.

The chain employs TRBV6-2 or TRBV6-3 and TRBJ2-5, with D perhaps matching TRBD1 (6 bases). This CDR3 region has 15 residues. Trimming shortened V by 2 bases and J by 1 base, and 11 bases separated the two germline ends. Germline V lookup: CDR1 MNHEY, CDR2 SVGEGT. CDR3 in amino acids: CASSYDRPLQETQYF. CDR3 bases: TGTGCCAGCAGTTACGACAGGCCCCTCCAAGAGACCCAGTACTTC.